These 27 T cell receptor beta chains came from one sample sequenced in a study of blood T cell repertoires in COVID-19. Data came from immunoSEQ multiplex PCR; TCRdb stores just in-frame clones and leaves some out. The sample yields 300,000 to 350,000 clones, approximately 89% seen once. Sequencing was done on a sample of peripheral blood. The receptors were gathered from a woman aged 55-75 years with COVID-19, enrolled during active disease.

The chain is built from TRBV5-1 and TRBJ1-6; D is perhaps TRBD1 (5 bases). CDR3 length: 17 amino acids. Trimming cost V 0 bases and J 4 bases, with 14 bases left between them. Germline V CDR1 and CDR2: SGHRS, YFSETQ. The CDR3 region has the DNA TGCGCCAGCAGCTTGGGATCGGCGGGACGGTATAATTCACCCCTCCACTTT. Encoded protein: CASSLGSAGRYNSPLHF.

The chain links TRBV5-1 to TRBJ2-2; TRBD2 matches 7 bases. The CDR3 loop spans 14 amino acids. Per germline, CDR1 SGHRS and CDR2 YFSETQ. The V and J ends lost 4 bases and 6 bases, in that order; junction bases with no gene match: 6. CDR3 DNA sequence: TGCGCCAGCAGCCCCGCTGGGGGGGCCGGGGAGCTGTTTTTT. Its translation: CASSPAGGAGELFF. The complete variable domain, with remaining parts taken from reference TRBV5-1 and TRBJ2-2, reads KAGVTQTPRYLIKTRGQQVTLSCSPISGHRSVSWYQQTPGQGLQFLFEYFSETQRNKGNFPGRFSGRQFSNSRSEMNVSTLELGDSALYLCASSPAGGAGELFFGEGSRLTVL.

The V and J genes are TRBV3-1 (or the pseudogene TRBV3-2) and TRBJ2-5; tentative D call: TRBD2 (7 bases). Germline CDR1 LGHDT, CDR2 YNNKEL (reference sequence). This CDR3 is 17 amino acids long. V was shortened by 1 base and J by 5 bases, with 20 bases between the two germline ends. CDR3 sequence: CASSQGRGPWVGETQYF. For the CDR3, the DNA is TGTGCCAGCAGCCAAGGGCGGGGGCCCTGGGTAGGGGAGACCCAGTACTTC.

This sequence joins TRBV5-1 and TRBJ1-1; D possibly corresponds to TRBD1 (6 bases). V lost 3 bases and J lost 1, with 13 bases in between. Germline V lookup: CDR1 SGHRS, CDR2 YFSETQ. The CDR3 sequence is 15 residues long. The CDR3, as DNA: TGCGCCAGCAGCTCCGGACAGACTACGAACACTGAAGCTTTCTTT. Encoded protein: CASSSGQTTNTEAFF.

The genes are TRBV5-1 and TRBJ2-3; the match to TRBD2 covers 12 bases. The length of the CDR3 is 19 residues. The junction had 8 bases not matched to a gene; V was cut back by 0 bases and J by 0 bases. Germline CDR1 and CDR2: SGHRS and YFSETQ. The chain's CDR3 is CASSLAARGLAGSTDTQYF. The CDR3 DNA reads TGCGCCAGCAGCTTGGCCGCGAGGGGACTAGCGGGTAGCACAGATACGCAGTATTTT.

The rearrangement joins TRBV7-2 to TRBJ2-5; 14 bases fit TRBD2. V was pared by 5 bases and J by 0 bases, with 8 bases of the junction left unmatched. CDR3 length: 18 residues. Per the germline V gene, CDR1 is SGHTA and CDR2 is FQGNSA. CDR3 sequence (DNA): TGTGCCAGCAGCCCCGGGACTAGCGGGGGTTGGTACCAAGAGACCCAGTACTTC. This codes for CASSPGTSGGWYQETQYF.

The rearrangement uses TRBV5-4 and TRBJ2-6, with a weak D call TRBD1 (5 bases). This CDR3 spans 15 amino acids. V lost 1 base, J lost 6 bases, and 11 bases lay in between. Germline values: CDR1 SGHNT, CDR2 YYREEE (reference sequence). CDR3 in DNA: TGTGCCAGCAGCTTGCAGGGTCCCTCGGCCAACGTCCTGACTTTC. Translating it yields CASSLQGPSANVLTF.

This clone was picked up one time. J is TRBJ1-4 and V is TRBV4-1, with no clear D. Germline V gene sequence: CDR1 MGHRA, CDR2 YSYEKL. The germline V and J ends were trimmed by 4 bases and 3 bases, with 12 bases remaining between them. This CDR3 is 15 amino acids long. CDR3 residues: CASSLMNGANEKLFF. CDR3 DNA: TGCGCCAGCAGCCTTATGAACGGTGCTAATGAAAAACTGTTTTTT.

The chain links TRBV11-3 to TRBJ2-3, with D maybe TRBD1 (6 bases). V lost 5 bases to trimming and J lost 2 bases, with 11 bases between them. Germline CDR1 and CDR2: SGHNT and YENEEA. The CDR3 totals 14 residues. CDR3 bases: TGTGCCAGCAGCCCACAGGGTTTCACAGATACGCAGTATTTT. It encodes CASSPQGFTDTQYF.

This chain links TRBV6-5 with TRBJ1-6, with 9 bases that match TRBD1. This CDR3 has 14 amino acids. The germline V gene encodes CDR1 MNHEY and CDR2 SVGAGI. V shed 6 bases and J 9 bases; nucleotides not matched to a gene: 6. CDR3 region: CASSSTGGLSPLHF. The CDR3 DNA reads as TGTGCCAGCAGCTCCACAGGGGGCCTTTCACCCCTCCACTTT.

V usage is TRBV29-1 and J usage is TRBJ1-5, with a tentative D call TRBD1 (6 bases). The CDR3 has 13 residues. The germline V gene encodes CDR1 SQVTM and CDR2 ANQGSEA. V shed 7 bases and J shed 0 bases, with 10 bases lying between them. CDR3 loop: CSARQDSNQPQHF. CDR3 DNA sequence: TGCAGCGCTCGACAGGATAGCAATCAGCCCCAGCATTTT.

The V call is TRBV19, the J call TRBJ1-6, with TRBD1 identical over 8 bases. Per the germline V gene, CDR1 is LNHDA and CDR2 is SQIVND (reference sequence). The CDR3 runs to 18 residues. Trimming took 4 bases from V and 0 from J; bases not matched to a gene: 8. The CDR3 DNA reads as TGTGCCAGTAGTAGGGTGGGACAGGTGTTCTCCTATAATTCACCCCTCCACTTT. This translates into CASSRVGQVFSYNSPLHF.

The chain is built from TRBV2 and TRBJ1-2, with TRBD1 matching over 9 bases. V dropped 7 bases and J dropped 4; count of bases not matched to a gene: 4. The CDR3 has 13 amino acids. Germline-derived CDR1 and CDR2 are SNHLY and FYNNEI. CDR3 bases: TGTGCCAGCATCCTGGACAGGGGCTATGGCTACACCTTC. It specifies CASILDRGYGYTF.

The V call is TRBV3-1 (or the pseudogene TRBV3-2), the J call TRBJ2-3; D might be TRBD2 (5 bases). V was pared by 5 bases and J by 4 bases, with 13 bases between. Germline CDR1 and CDR2: LGHDT and YNNKEL (reference sequence). This CDR3 has 14 amino acids. For the CDR3, the DNA is TGTGCCAGCAGCTATGGCCTAGCTTCAGATACGCAGTATTTT. It translates to CASSYGLASDTQYF.

This clone was observed many times. Distinct nucleotide sequences in the sample also encode this CDR3. The chain uses TRBV14 and TRBJ2-1; 12 bases fit TRBD2. Unmatched junction bases numbered 8, after V lost 4 bases and J lost 7 bases. The CDR3 has 16 residues. Germline-derived CDR1 and CDR2 are SGHDN and FVKESK. The CDR3 loop reads CASSPALAGGRNEQFF. CDR3 DNA sequence: TGTGCCAGCAGCCCGGCTCTAGCGGGGGGGAGAAATGAGCAGTTCTTC. Together with reference TRBV14 and TRBJ2-1, the CDR3 gives the full variable domain: EAGVTQFPSHSVIEKGQTVTLRCDPISGHDNLYWYRRVMGKEIKFLLHFVKESKQDESGMPNNRFLAERTGGTYSTLKVQPAELEDSGVYFCASSPALAGGRNEQFFGPGTRLTVL.

The chain combines TRBV10-1 with TRBJ1-1, with D possibly TRBD1 on 6 matching bases. Germline-derived CDR1 and CDR2 are WNHNN and SYGVQD (reference sequence). The CDR3 consists of 13 residues. V shed 4 bases and J shed 6 bases, with 12 bases lying between them. The chain's CDR3 is CASSVGTRAEAFF. The CDR3, as DNA: TGCGCCAGCAGTGTGGGGACACGGGCTGAAGCTTTCTTT.

V is TRBV5-6 and J is TRBJ2-5; the match to TRBD1 covers 9 bases. The germline V gene has CDR1 SGHDT and CDR2 YYEEEE. With 0 bases clipped from V and 2 bases from J, the junction kept 5 bases outside the gene matches. This CDR3 contains 16 residues. The CDR3 region is CASSLGDRGKQETQYF. In DNA form, the CDR3 reads TGTGCCAGCAGCTTGGGCGACAGGGGGAAGCAAGAGACCCAGTACTTC.

The chain is built from TRBV5-1 and TRBJ1-3, with D uncertain. Germline CDR1 and CDR2: SGHRS and YFSETQ. Trimming took 1 base from V and 0 from J, leaving 8 bases between them. CDR3 length: 15 residues. The CDR3: CASSLPVTSGNTIYF. Written as DNA, the CDR3 is TGCGCCAGCAGCTTGCCAGTTACCTCTGGAAACACCATATATTTT.

The chain couples TRBV10-3 to TRBJ1-5; D perhaps matches TRBD1 (5 bases). The CDR3 runs to 13 residues. Germline V CDR1 and CDR2: ENHRY, SYGVKD. Trimming took off 2 bases at V and 7 bases at J, with 9 bases between the two ends. The CDR3 spells CAISETGRQPQHF. In nucleotides, the CDR3 is TGTGCCATCAGTGAGACAGGTAGGCAGCCCCAGCATTTT.

This clone was seen just once. The chain employs TRBV7-3 and TRBJ1-1, with 7 bases fitting TRBD1. In germline, CDR1 is SGHTA, CDR2 FQGTGA. This CDR3 is built from 20 residues. J gave up 0 bases and V 1 base, and 17 bases lay outside the gene matches. The CDR3 nucleotides are TGTGCCAGCAGCTTAAGAGGAAGAGGGCAGGGGGGAACCATGAACACTGAAGCTTTCTTT. The encoded protein is CASSLRGRGQGGTMNTEAFF.

The gene calls are TRBV7-2 and TRBJ1-5; 9 bases fit TRBD1. Germline CDR1 SGHTA, CDR2 FQGNSA. J lost 8 bases, V lost 1 base, and 6 bases had no gene match. This CDR3 region has 15 residues. The CDR3 loop reads CASSLDRGRTKPQHF. In DNA, the CDR3 is TGTGCCAGCAGCTTAGACAGGGGGCGTACTAAGCCCCAGCATTTT.

This chain links TRBV28 with TRBJ1-1; 8 bases are a match to TRBD1. V shed 5 bases, J shed 4 bases, and the junction held 9 bases outside the gene matches. Germline V gene data show CDR1 as MDHEN and CDR2 as SYDVKM. This CDR3 has 15 residues. CDR3 DNA: TGTGCCAGCAGTACCAGGGGGCGAGGGAGCACTGAAGCTTTCTTT. Protein product: CASSTRGRGSTEAFF.

V gene TRBV16 combines with J gene TRBJ2-3; the D gene is possibly TRBD2 (6 bases). Germline-derived CDR1 and CDR2 are KGHSY and FQNENV. This CDR3 is 15 amino acids long. V gave up 0 bases and J gave up 5 bases, with 12 bases separating them. The chain's CDR3 is CASSQSRTTKDTQYF. CDR3 coding DNA: TGTGCCAGCAGCCAATCGAGGACTACCAAAGATACGCAGTATTTT.

The V call is TRBV15, the J call TRBJ2-2; 8 positions match TRBD1. J gave up 7 bases and V 2 bases, and 12 bases lay outside the gene matches. This CDR3 has 17 amino acids. The germline CDR1 and CDR2 sequences are LNHNV and YYDKDF (reference sequence). CDR3: CATSRKGQGALNGELFF. The CDR3 DNA is TGTGCCACCAGCAGAAAGGGCCAGGGGGCGTTAAACGGGGAGCTGTTTTTT. Variable domain in full (rest from reference TRBV15 and TRBJ2-2): DAMVIQNPRYQVTQFGKPVTLSCSQTLNHNVMYWYQQKSSQAPKLLFHYYDKDFNNEADTPDNFQSRRPNTSFCFLDIRSPGLGDTAMYLCATSRKGQGALNGELFFGEGSRLTVL.

The chain is built from TRBV5-6 and TRBJ1-4; 9 bases agree with TRBD1. V dropped 0 bases and J dropped 7; count of bases not matched to a gene: 7. The CDR3 contains 16 residues. Germline CDR1 is SGHDT and CDR2 is YYEEEE. The CDR3 spells CASSLGWGTGREKLFF. CDR3 DNA: TGTGCCAGCAGCTTGGGATGGGGGACAGGGCGTGAAAAACTGTTTTTT.

The J gene is TRBJ2-4, the V gene TRBV27; D is possibly TRBD2 (7 bases). CDR3 size: 16 residues. V was trimmed by 6 bases and J by 1 base, leaving 16 bases between them. Germline CDR1 MNHEY, CDR2 SMNVEV (reference sequence). CDR3 amino acids: CASSKMEGGAKNIQYF. CDR3 sequence (DNA): TGTGCCAGCAGCAAGATGGAGGGGGGGGCCAAAAACATTCAGTACTTC.

CDR3 loop: CASSPRRGRLSGANVLTF. The DNA for the CDR3 is TGTGCCAGCAGCCCCAGGAGGGGGCGACTCTCTGGGGCCAACGTCCTGACTTTC. The V and J genes are TRBV7-2 and TRBJ2-6; weak D call: TRBD1 (7 bases). The CDR3 runs 18 residues. Germline V CDR1 and CDR2: SGHTA, FQGNSA. V shed 5 bases and J shed 0 bases, with 17 bases lying between them.